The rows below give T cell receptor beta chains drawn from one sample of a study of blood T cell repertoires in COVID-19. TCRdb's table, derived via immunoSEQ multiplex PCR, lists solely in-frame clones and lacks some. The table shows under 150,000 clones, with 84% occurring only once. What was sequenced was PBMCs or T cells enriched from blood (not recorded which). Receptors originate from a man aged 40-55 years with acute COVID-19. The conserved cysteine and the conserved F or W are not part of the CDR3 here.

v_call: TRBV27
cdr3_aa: ASSLRGAYNSPLH

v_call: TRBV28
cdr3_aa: ASTSGISYEQY

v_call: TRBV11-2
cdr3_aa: ASSLSRTTGNTIY

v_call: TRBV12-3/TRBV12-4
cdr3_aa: ATSWGGDTQY

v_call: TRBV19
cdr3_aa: ASSIGDSSYEQY

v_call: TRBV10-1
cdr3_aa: ASSESTSGRETQY

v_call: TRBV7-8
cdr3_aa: ASSTRQVVGGYT

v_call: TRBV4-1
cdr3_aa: ASSQDRGSRSGNTIY

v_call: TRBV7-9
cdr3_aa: ASSLSSGGSHYNEQF

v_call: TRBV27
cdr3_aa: ASSLWEGKTGELF

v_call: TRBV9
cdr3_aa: ASSVDRGEAF

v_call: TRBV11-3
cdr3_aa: ASSLTGSYAYEQF

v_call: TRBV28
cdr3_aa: ASSFTGGYTDTQY

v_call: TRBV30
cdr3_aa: AWSPGESALAYEQY

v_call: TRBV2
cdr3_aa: ASSQQETQY

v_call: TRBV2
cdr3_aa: ASSDLRLAPYNEQF

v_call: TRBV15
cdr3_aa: ATSRDPGDTEAF

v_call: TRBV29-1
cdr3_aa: SVENSGRAETQY

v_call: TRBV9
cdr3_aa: ASSVGEQGYGYT

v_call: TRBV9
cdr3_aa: ASSVTGGLNTGELF

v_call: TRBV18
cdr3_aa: ASSPTSGSWNEQF

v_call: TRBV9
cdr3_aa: ASSVEAGGQTGELF

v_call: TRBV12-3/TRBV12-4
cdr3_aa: ASSLAGNQPQH

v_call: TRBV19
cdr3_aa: ASSIGEQTLYEQY

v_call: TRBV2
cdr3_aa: ASRPDRGISSYNSPLH

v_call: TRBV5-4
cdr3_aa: ASSLGQGLETQY

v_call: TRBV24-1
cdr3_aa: ATSDLVGQTNEQF

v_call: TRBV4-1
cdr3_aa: ASRPGQGVMNTEAF

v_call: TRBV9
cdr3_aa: ASSPGGSSGSYEQY

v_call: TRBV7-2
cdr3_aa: ASSTSGGNTGELF

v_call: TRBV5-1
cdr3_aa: ASSLSTGDTGNTIY

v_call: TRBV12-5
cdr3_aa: ASGLEPGATEAF

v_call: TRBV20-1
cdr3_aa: SASRLRGEAGYT

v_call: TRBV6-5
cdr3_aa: ASSLQGDSHNEQF

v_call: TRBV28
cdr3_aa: ASSLQTGVGNTEAF

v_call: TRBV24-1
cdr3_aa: ATSDTGQGWNEQF

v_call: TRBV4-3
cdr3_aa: ASSQSRNQPQH

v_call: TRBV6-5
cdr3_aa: ASSYSDGEHSTEAF

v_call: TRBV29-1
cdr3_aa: SVETGAGYT

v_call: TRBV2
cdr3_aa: ASRAAVLF

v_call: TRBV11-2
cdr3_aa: ASSRFLTNEKLF

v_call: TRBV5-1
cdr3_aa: ASSSGTGVDGNTIY

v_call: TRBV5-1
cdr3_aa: ASSLDRGEMTEAF

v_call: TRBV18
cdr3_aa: ASSPSQDTSYEQY

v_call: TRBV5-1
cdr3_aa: ASTPGGAGETQY

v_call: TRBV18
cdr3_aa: ASSRSGTVSYNEQF

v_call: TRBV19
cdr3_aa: ASTIAGVNYGYT

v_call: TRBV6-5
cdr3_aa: ASRIEIGSYEQY

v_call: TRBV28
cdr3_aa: ASRRGRLRNQPQH

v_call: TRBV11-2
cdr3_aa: ASSPRQGRGEKLF

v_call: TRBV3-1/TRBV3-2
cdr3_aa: ASSQGWARGDDYGYT

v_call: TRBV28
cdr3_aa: ASSLIGKGGAF

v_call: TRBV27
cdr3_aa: ASSLSRGRGTEAF

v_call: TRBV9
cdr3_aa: ASSGRDRRGLAGGTGELF

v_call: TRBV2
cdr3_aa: ASSSDRGSTKAF

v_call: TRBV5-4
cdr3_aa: ASRPRGYNEQF

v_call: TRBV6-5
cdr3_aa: ASRVAGGLQETQY

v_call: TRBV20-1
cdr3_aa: SASKSGGSTEQF